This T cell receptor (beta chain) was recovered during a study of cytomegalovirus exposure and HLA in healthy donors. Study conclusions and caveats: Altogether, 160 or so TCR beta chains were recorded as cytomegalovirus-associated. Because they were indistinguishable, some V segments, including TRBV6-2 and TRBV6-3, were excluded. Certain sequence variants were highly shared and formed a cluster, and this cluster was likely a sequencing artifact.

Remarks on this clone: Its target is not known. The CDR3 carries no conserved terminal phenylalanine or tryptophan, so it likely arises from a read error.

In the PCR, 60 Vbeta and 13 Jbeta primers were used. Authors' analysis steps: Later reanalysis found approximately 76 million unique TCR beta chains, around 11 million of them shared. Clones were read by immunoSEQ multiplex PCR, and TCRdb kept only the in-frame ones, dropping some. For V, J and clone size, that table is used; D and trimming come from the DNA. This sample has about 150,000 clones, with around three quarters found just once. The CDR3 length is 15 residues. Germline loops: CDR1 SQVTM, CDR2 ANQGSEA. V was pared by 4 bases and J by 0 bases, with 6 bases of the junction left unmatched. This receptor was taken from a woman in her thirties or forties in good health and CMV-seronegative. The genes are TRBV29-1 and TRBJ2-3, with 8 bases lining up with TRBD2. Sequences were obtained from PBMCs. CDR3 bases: TGCAGCGTTGTTACTAGCGGATCTAGCACAGATACGCAGTATCTT. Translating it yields CSVVTSGSSTDTQYL.